This T cell receptor (beta chain) was captured in a study of OX40 agonist ivuxolimab in advanced cancers. Background on the whole study: Ivuxolimab was a fully human IgG2 agonistic monoclonal antibody targeting the costimulatory receptor OX40 (CD134). Intravenous ivuxolimab was administered to patients every 2 weeks at six dose levels: 0.01, 0.1, 0.3, 1.5, 3 and 10 mg/kg. Of the approximately 54 dose-escalation patients, hepatocellular carcinoma was present in around 19, melanoma in approximately 15, renal cell carcinoma in 9 and head and neck cancer in 9. In the dose-escalation cohort, roughly 80% of patients were male, and the mean age was around 60 years, with a range of about 23 to 85. Prior anti-PD-1, anti-PD-L1 or anti-CTLA-4 therapy was permitted, and checkpoint inhibitors had been received by around 40% of dose-escalation patients. Partial responses occurred in three dose-escalation patients, of whom one had hepatocellular carcinoma and two had cutaneous melanoma. The point of sequencing TCRbeta in the periphery was to test whether ivuxolimab changed TCR sequence diversity and drove clonal T-cell expansion. The paper covers the monotherapy dose-escalation part of the phase I ivuxolimab trial, which included N ≈ 50 patients.

The trial excluded patients who had a history of autoimmune disease or were on systemic immunosuppression. Peripheral blood for TCR sequencing was drawn from every dose cohort at baseline, at cycle 4 day 1 and at cycle 7 day 1. The samples were taken from a phase I, first-in-human, multicenter, open-label dose-escalation trial of ivuxolimab. Adults with locally advanced or metastatic melanoma, renal cell carcinoma, hepatocellular carcinoma or head and neck squamous cell carcinoma were enrolled in the trial. Before TCR sequencing, CD4+ T cells and CD8+ T cells were sorted from peripheral blood as separate populations. Genomic DNA was extracted from sorted cells for sequencing of the TCRbeta CDR3 region. The immunoSEQ Assay was used for sequencing of TCRbeta CDR3 regions. TCRdb holds this immuneACCESS table with in-frame rearrangements only. Some clones are missing; in checked studies, unresolved V genes explain under half, and the rest has no known cause. Recorded for this sample are more than 9,500 clones; around four fifths of them occurred a single time. The ten largest clones represent just under 9.5% of the sample.

CDR1 and CDR2, per the germline V gene (reference sequence), are SEHNR and FQNEAQ. Deletion took 7 bases off V and 7 bases off J, with a span of 11 bases between the germline ends. Its CDR3 holds 13 amino acids, cysteine through phenylalanine. Only CDR3 DNA is held: 39 bases, read in frame from base 1. Of note for this clone: It has no known antigen specificity. No base quality information exists; no much larger clone differs at one position.

Study-wide findings and limitations: Partial responders in the 0.1-3.0 mg/kg groups had among the lowest normalized peripheral clonal expansion, especially among CD8+ T cells. After ivuxolimab, more expanded clones were found on average in CD8+ T cells than in CD4+ T cells. Low levels of normalized T-cell clonal expansion were also seen in some patients who did not respond. Antigen specificity was not determined for the clonally expanded peripheral T cells. Clonal expansion of both CD4+ and CD8+ blood T cells was observed from baseline to week 6 at doses 0.1 to 3.0 mg/kg.

This clonotype was obtained from an adult with an advanced solid tumor such as melanoma, head and neck, liver or kidney cancer. The source was CD4+ or CD8+ T cells sorted from blood, collected in a trial of the OX40 agonist ivuxolimab. The V and J segments used are TRBV7-9 and TRBJ1-6; the D gene is unclear. The CDR3 region reads CASTRMGNSPLHF. The nucleotide sequence reads as follows: TGTGCCAGCACCCGGATGGGAAATTCACCCCTCCACTTT.